Listed here is a single TCR beta chain. Its binding antigen is unknown. Base qualities were left out, and no much larger clone turns up one base away. This record belongs to a study of blood T cell repertoires in COVID-19 (dated by TCRdb to between 2020 and 2021). Concerning the study at large: Collaborator samples came from the United States, Italy and Spain and covered acute and convalescent phases of COVID-19. The material from the prospective study consisted of cDNA or gDNA derived from T cells, B-cell-depleted T cells, or PBMCs. The dataset comprised deeply sampled blood TCRbeta repertoires from subjects exposed to, actively infected with, or recovered from COVID-19. The repertoires were released in a freely available public database intended as a resource for research on the immune response to SARS-CoV-2. Samples came from the ongoing ImmuneRACE study (first 160 participants) plus 1,254 subjects from 6 global collaborators. Nearly every sample came with metadata listing a de-identified subject ID, COVID-19 status, age in years and sex. Where available, HLA class I and class II types were obtained from metadata supplied by the sample provider rather than from assay-based typing.

The investigation overall reported the following: The quantity of clinical and demographic metadata differed by source and by participant and was supplied without curation.

TCRbeta CDR3 regions were amplified from genomic DNA using the immunoSEQ Assay, a bias-controlled multiplex PCR. The original methods were these. Nucleated cell counts per sample were estimated from amplification of reference gene primers within the assay. To quantify the absolute abundance of each unique TCRbeta CDR3 rearrangement, sequence reads were collapsed and filtered. Productive Simpson clonality was computed per sample as the square root of Simpson's diversity index over productive rearrangements. Here the immuneACCESS table is served through TCRdb, limited to in-frame sequences with V and J called. Missing clones are a known gap in these copies; in checked studies unresolved V genes cover under half, and the rest lacks a known reason. Clonal size and the V and J genes are those of that table, whereas D and trimming came from the DNA. For this sample the table gives about 200,000 clones, of which 65% to 90% were detected only once. Jointly, the top ten make up 3% to 4.5% of the sample.

In the prospective study, participants were roughly 18 to 100 years old, resided in under 30 geographic areas of the United States, and were enrolled through a virtual design. In the prospective study, cohorts were assigned on the basis of participant-reported clinical history obtained from a screening survey and a study questionnaire. In the prospective study, mobile phlebotomists collected whole blood, serum and a nasopharyngeal or oropharyngeal swab from each participant. Participants in the prospective study had the option to provide additional blood draws and questionnaires over a roughly 2-month period. Before DNA extraction, prospective study blood samples were shipped either frozen or at room temperature. Trimming removed 4 bases from V and 8 bases from J; the gene matches leave 4 bases unexplained. From the germline V gene (reference sequence), CDR1 is LNHDA and CDR2 is SQIVND. The CDR3, from cysteine to phenylalanine, totals 14 residues. Just the 42-base CDR3 DNA is kept, in frame starting at base 1.

This chain joins TRBV19 to TRBJ2-1, with 11 central nucleotides matching TRBD2. This sequence originates from a middle-aged woman with acute COVID-19. The specimen sequenced was PBMCs or T cells enriched from blood (not recorded which). The CDR3 protein sequence reads: CASSTGLAVYEQFF. The sequenced DNA: TGTGCCAGTAGTACGGGACTAGCGGTATATGAGCAGTTCTTC.